The clone carrying this T cell receptor (beta chain) showed up just a few times. Without exception, participants with HIV were treated in the United States. Trimming removed 4 bases from V and 2 bases from J; junction bases left unmatched: 5. The germline gives CDR1 LNHDA, CDR2 SQIVND (reference sequence). This CDR3 has 15 amino acids. The data were taken from a study of long-term antiretroviral therapy in people with HIV. Study overall: The earliest specimens came about a decade ahead of the 2015 immediate-ART recommendation.

Researchers report immunoSEQ v3.0 was run at survey level. This table comes from immunoSEQ multiplex PCR, and its TCRdb copy is limited to in-frame clones, with some not included. Found here are roughly 20,000 clones, around 84% of them singletons; the top ten hold nearly 3.5%. The clonotype was recovered from a woman aged 45-59 years with HIV. The sample here was unsorted PBMCs, taken 1.9 years after starting antiretroviral therapy. The rearrangement uses TRBV19 and TRBJ1-5; TRBD1 matches at 7 bases. The CDR3 DNA reads as TGTGCCAGTAGTACCGGGGACAGTCGCAATCAGCCCCAGCATTTT. Its translation: CASSTGDSRNQPQHF.